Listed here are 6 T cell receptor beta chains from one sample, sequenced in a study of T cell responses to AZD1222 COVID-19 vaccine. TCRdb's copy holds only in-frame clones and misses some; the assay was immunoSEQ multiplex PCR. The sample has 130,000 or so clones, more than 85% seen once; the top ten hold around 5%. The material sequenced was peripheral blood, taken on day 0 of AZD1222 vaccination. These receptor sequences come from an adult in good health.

In DNA, the CDR3 is TGTGCCAGCAGCTTAGAGGGCAGCTCTGGAAACACCATATATTTT. This encodes CASSLEGSSGNTIYF. V usage is TRBV7-2 and J usage is TRBJ1-3; D call uncertain. V lost 1 base, J lost 0 bases, and 7 bases lay in between. Germline V gene lookup returns CDR1 SGHTA and CDR2 FQGNSA. The CDR3 length is 15 residues.

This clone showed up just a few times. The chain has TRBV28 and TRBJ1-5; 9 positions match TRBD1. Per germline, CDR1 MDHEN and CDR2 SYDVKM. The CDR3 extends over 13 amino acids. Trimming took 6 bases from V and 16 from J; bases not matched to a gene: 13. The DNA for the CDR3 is TGTGCCAGCAGACCACCCTCATGGACAGGGGAACATTTT. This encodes CASRPPSWTGEHF.

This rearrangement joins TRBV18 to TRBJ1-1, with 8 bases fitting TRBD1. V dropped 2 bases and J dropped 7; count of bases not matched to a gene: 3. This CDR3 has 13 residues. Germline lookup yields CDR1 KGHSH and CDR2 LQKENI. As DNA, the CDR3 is TGTGCCAGCTCACCAAGACAGGGGAATGAAGCTTTCTTT. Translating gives CASSPRQGNEAFF.

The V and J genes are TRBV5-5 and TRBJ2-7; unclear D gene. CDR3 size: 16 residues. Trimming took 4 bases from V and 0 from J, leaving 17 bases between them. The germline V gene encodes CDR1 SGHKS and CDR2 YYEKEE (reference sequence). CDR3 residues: CASSLIVGRSSYEQYF. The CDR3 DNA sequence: TGTGCCAGCAGCCTGATTGTTGGTCGGAGCTCCTACGAGCAGTACTTC.

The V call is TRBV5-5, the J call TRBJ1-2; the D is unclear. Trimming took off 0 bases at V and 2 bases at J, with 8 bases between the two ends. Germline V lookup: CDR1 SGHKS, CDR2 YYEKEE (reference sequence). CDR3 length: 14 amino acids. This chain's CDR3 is CASSLVAGNYGYTF. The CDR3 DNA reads TGTGCCAGCAGCTTGGTGGCCGGGAACTATGGCTACACCTTC.

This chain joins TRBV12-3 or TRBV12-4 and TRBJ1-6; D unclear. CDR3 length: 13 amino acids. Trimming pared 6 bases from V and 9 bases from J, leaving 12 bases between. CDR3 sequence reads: CASSLASSSPLHF. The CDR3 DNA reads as TGTGCCAGCAGCTTGGCGAGTAGTTCACCCCTCCACTTT.